Listed below are T cell receptor beta chains from one sample, sequenced in a study of control samples from healthy donors and cancer patients. The assay was immunoSEQ multiplex PCR, and TCRdb's table has in-frame clones only and misses some. The sample contains about 130,000 clones, around nine tenths of which appear only once. Sequenced material: blood. The receptor source for this set is a man aged 50 or older in good health. CDR3s include the opening cysteine and the closing phenylalanine or tryptophan. D genes are given only for firm matches. Clone size is stated in some rows and not others, as once, few, many or a class when expanded.

d_gene	v_gene	abundance	j_gene	CDR3aa	CDR3nt
.	TRBV19	.	TRBJ2-7	CASSIVGGSSEQYF	TGTGCCAGTAGTATAGTTGGGGGGTCCTCCGAGCAGTACTTC
TRBD1	TRBV27	.	TRBJ1-6	CASSSTGVDSPLHF	TGTGCCAGCAGTTCCACAGGGGTTGATTCACCCCTCCACTTT
TRBD1	TRBV28	.	TRBJ1-2	CASRSGGADYGYTF	TGTGCCAGCAGATCAGGGGGCGCCGACTATGGCTACACCTTC
.	TRBV28	once	TRBJ2-3	CASHKGISGTDTQYF	TGTGCCAGTCATAAGGGAATTAGTGGCACAGATACGCAGTATTTT
.	TRBV27	few	TRBJ2-2	CASSWNTGELFF	TGTGCCAGCAGTTGGAACACCGGGGAGCTGTTTTTT
.	TRBV7-9	.	TRBJ1-3	CASSLRDGGDTIYF	TGTGCCAGCAGCTTAAGGGACGGCGGGGACACCATATATTTT
.	TRBV5-1	.	TRBJ1-1	CASSENTNTEAFF	TGCGCCAGCAGCGAAAATACGAACACTGAAGCTTTCTTT
.	TRBV7-2	.	TRBJ2-7	CASSAWDSLPYEQYF	TGTGCCAGCAGCGCCTGGGATTCACTCCCCTACGAGCAGTACTTC
.	TRBV11-1	few	TRBJ2-2	CASSRTLTGELFF	TGTGCCAGCAGCCGGACTCTAACCGGGGAGCTGTTTTTT
.	TRBV10-1	.	TRBJ2-5	CASSSGLKETQYF	TGCGCCAGCAGCTCAGGACTGAAAGAGACCCAGTACTTC
.	TRBV19	.	TRBJ2-2	CASSILTANTGELFF	TGTGCCAGTAGTATTTTGACAGCGAACACCGGGGAGCTGTTTTTT
.	TRBV6-5	few	TRBJ1-2	CASSNYGGSGYTF	TGTGCCAGCAGTAACTATGGGGGGTCGGGCTACACCTTC
.	TRBV19	.	TRBJ1-5	CASSKYPAGSSNQPQHF	TGTGCCAGTAGTAAATACCCGGCAGGCTCTAGCAATCAGCCCCAGCATTTT
TRBD1	TRBV6-2/TRBV6-3	.	TRBJ1-2	CASSGDRGRVDGYTF	TGTGCCAGCAGTGGGGACAGGGGGCGAGTCGATGGCTACACCTTC
TRBD1	TRBV10-3	once	TRBJ2-7	CAISDGQGRSEQYF	TGTGCCATCAGTGATGGACAGGGCCGGTCCGAGCAGTACTTC
TRBD1	TRBV24-1	.	TRBJ1-2	CATSDRQGNYGYTF	TGTGCCACCAGTGATCGACAGGGGAACTATGGCTACACCTTC
.	TRBV27	.	TRBJ1-4	CASARVTTNEKLFF	TGTGCCAGTGCGAGGGTTACAACTAATGAAAAACTGTTTTTT
TRBD1	TRBV4-1	.	TRBJ1-2	CARSRRDRLSGYTF	TGCGCCCGCAGCCGCCGGGACAGACTTTCTGGCTACACCTTC